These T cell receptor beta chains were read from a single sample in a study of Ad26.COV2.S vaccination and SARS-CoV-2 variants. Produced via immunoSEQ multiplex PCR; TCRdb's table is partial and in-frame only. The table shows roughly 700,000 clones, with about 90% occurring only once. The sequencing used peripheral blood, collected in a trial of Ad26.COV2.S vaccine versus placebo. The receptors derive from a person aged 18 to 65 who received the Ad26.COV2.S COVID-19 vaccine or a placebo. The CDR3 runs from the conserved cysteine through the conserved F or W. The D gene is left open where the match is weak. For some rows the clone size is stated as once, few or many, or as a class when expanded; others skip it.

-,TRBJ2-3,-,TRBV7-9,TGTGCCAGCAGCCCCCGAAGCGTCGGCACAGATACGCAGTATTTT,CASSPRSVGTDTQYF
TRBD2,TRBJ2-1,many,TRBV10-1,TGCGCCAGCAGTGAAACGGGACTAGCGGGAGGGAGCTCCTACAATGAGCAGTTCTTC,CASSETGLAGGSSYNEQFF
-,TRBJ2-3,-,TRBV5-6,TGTGCCAGCAGAGAGGCTCTAGCCTATAGCACAGATACGCAGTATTTT,CASREALAYSTDTQYF
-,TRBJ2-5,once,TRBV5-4,TGTGCCAGCAGCTTGGACGGGGAGGATCAAGAGACCCAGTACTTC,CASSLDGEDQETQYF
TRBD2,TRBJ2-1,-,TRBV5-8,TGTGCCAGCAGCAACCGACTAGCGGGAGACAATGAGCAGTTCTTC,CASSNRLAGDNEQFF
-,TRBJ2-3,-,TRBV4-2,TGTGCCAGCAGCTTAGTAGGCGGTACAGATACGCAGTATTTT,CASSLVGGTDTQYF
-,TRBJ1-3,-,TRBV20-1,TGCAGTGCTAGGGGGGGAAACACCATATATTTT,CSARGGNTIYF
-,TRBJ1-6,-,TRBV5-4,TGTGCCAGCAGCTTGTCGTCGCAGCTTAATTCACCCCTCCACTTT,CASSLSSQLNSPLHF
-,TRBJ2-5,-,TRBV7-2,TGTGCCAGCAGCTTACCGGCAAGTCCCCGGGGGGAGACCCAGTACTTC,CASSLPASPRGETQYF
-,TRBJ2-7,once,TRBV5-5,TGTGCCAGCAGCTTGGGGGTGTCCACCTACGAGCAGTACTTC,CASSLGVSTYEQYF
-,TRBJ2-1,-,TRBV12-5,TGTGCTAGTGGTTTGGGGACTAATAGTGAGCAGTTCTTC,CASGLGTNSEQFF